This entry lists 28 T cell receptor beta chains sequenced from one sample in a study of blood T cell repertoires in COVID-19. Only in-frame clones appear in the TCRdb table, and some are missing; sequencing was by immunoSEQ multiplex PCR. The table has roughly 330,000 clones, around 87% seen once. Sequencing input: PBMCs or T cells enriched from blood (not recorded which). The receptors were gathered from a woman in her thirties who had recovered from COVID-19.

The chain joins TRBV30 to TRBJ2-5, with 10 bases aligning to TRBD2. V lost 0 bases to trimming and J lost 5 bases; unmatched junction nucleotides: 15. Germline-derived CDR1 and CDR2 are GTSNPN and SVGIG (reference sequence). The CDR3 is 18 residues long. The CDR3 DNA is TGTGCCTGGAGTGTACGGTCCCCAGCGGGGGGGCCTCGGGAGACCCAGTACTTC. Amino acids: CAWSVRSPAGGPRETQYF.

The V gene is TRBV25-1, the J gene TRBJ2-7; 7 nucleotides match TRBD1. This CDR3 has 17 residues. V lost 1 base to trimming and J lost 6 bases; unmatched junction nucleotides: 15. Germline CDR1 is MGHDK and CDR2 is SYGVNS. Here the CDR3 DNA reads TGTGCCAGCAGTGAATGGGCCCACAGGGGAGATCTAGGCGAGCAGTACTTC. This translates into CASSEWAHRGDLGEQYF.

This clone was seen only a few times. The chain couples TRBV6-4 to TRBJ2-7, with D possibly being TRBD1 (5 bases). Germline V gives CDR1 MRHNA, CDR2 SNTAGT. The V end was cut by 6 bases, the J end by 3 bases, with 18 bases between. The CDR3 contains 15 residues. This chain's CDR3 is CASSLRLTEDYEQYF. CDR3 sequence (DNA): TGTGCCAGCAGCCTCCGGTTGACAGAAGACTACGAGCAGTACTTC.

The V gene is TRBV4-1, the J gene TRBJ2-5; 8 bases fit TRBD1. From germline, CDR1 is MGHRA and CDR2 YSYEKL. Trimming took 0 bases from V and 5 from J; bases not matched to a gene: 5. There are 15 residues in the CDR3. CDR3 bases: TGCGCCAGCAGCCAAGATGGTTCAGGGGGCGAGACCCAGTACTTC. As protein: CASSQDGSGGETQYF.

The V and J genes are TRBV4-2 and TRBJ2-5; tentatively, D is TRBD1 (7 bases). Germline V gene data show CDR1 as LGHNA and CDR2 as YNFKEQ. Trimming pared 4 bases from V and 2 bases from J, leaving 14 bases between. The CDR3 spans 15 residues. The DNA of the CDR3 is TGTGCCAGCAGCCCAAAGGCGGGACAGCAAGAGACCCAGTACTTC. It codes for CASSPKAGQQETQYF.

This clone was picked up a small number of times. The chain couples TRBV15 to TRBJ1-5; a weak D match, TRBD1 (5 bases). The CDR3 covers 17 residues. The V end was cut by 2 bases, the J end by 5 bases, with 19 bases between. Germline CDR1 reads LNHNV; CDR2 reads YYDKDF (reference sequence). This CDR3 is CATSRSPRQGFYQPQHF. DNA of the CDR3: TGTGCCACCAGCAGATCTCCCCGGCAGGGTTTTTATCAGCCCCAGCATTTT.

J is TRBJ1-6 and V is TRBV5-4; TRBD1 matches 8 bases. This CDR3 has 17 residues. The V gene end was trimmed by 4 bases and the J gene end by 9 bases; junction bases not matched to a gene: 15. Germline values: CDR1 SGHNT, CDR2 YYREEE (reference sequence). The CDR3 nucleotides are TGTGCCAGCAGCCCGACCTATTGGACAGGGTCGGCTTCACCCCTCCACTTT. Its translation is CASSPTYWTGSASPLHF.

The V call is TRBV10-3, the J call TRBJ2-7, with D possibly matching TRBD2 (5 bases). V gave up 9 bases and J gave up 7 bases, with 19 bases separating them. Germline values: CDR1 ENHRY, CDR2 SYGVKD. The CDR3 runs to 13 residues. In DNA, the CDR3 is TGTGCCATTCAAAGGACTGACCTGGTTGAGCAGTACTTC. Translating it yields CAIQRTDLVEQYF.

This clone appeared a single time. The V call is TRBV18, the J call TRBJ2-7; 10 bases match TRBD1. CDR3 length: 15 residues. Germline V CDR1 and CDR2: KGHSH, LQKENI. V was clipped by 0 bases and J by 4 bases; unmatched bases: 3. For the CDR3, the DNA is TGTGCCAGCTCACCACCGGGACAGGGGATGTACGAGCAGTACTTC. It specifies CASSPPGQGMYEQYF.

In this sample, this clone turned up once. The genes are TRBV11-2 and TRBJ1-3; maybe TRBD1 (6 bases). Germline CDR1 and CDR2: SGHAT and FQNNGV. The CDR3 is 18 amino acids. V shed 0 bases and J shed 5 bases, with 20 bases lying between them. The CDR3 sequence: CASSLELQGSVSRNTIYF. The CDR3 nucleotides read TGTGCCAGCAGCTTAGAGCTACAGGGATCGGTCTCGCGAAACACCATATATTTT.

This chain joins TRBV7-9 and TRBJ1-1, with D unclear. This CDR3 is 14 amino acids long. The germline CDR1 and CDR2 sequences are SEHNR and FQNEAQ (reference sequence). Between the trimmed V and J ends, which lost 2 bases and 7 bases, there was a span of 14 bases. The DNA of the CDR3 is TGTGCCAGCAGCTTAAACTCTCTGGGAGGTGAAGCTTTCTTT. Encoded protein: CASSLNSLGGEAFF.

DNA for the CDR3: TGTGCCAGTACAGGGGGCTCCTATAATTCACCCCTCCACTTT. Translated: CASTGGSYNSPLHF. The chain joins TRBV3-1 (or the pseudogene TRBV3-2) to TRBJ1-6; 8 bases match TRBD1. The CDR3 consists of 14 residues. After removal of 9 bases from V and 0 bases from J, the junction contained 1 base not matched to a gene. The V gene's germline CDR1 is LGHDT and CDR2 YNNKEL (reference sequence).

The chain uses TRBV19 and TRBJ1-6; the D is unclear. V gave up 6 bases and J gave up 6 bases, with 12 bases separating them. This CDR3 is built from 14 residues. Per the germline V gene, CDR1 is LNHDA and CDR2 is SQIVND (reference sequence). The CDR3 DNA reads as TGTGCCAGTAGAACCGGCGGGGTTAATTCACCCCTCCACTTT. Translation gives CASRTGGVNSPLHF.

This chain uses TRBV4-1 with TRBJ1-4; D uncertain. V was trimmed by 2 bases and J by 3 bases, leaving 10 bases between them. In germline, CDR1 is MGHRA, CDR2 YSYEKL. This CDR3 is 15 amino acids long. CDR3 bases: TGCGCCAGCAGCCAATCCCGGGGTTCTAATGAAAAACTGTTTTTT. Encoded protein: CASSQSRGSNEKLFF.

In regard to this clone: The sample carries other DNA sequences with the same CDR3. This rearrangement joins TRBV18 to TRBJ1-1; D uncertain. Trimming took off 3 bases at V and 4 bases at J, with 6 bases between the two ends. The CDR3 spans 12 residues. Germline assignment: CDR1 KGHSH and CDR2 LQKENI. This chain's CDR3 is CASSPGRTEAFF. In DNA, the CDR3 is TGTGCCAGCTCACCGGGCCGCACTGAAGCTTTCTTT.

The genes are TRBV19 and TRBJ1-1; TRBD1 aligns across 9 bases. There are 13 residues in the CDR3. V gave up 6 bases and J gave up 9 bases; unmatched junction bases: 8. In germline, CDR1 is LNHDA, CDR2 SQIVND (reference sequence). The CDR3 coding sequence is TGTGCCAGTAGCCCACAGGGGGCCGGAAAAGCTTTCTTT. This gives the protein CASSPQGAGKAFF.

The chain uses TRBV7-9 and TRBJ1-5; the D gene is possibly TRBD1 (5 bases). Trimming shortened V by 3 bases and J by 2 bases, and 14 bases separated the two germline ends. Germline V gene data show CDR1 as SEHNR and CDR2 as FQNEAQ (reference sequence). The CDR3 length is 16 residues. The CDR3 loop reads CASSLGSGAGNQPQHF. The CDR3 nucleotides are TGTGCCAGCAGCTTGGGAAGTGGGGCAGGCAATCAGCCCCAGCATTTT.

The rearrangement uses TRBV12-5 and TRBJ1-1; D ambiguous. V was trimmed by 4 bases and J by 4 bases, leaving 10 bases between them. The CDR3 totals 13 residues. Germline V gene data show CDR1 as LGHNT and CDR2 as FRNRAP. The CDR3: CASGSRVGTEAFF. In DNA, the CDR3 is TGTGCTAGTGGTTCCCGGGTGGGCACTGAAGCTTTCTTT.

CDR3 loop: CASSLALTPYYNEQFF. The DNA of the CDR3 is TGTGCCAGCAGCTTAGCGCTAACTCCTTACTACAATGAGCAGTTCTTC. The chain links TRBV7-9 to TRBJ2-1; D gene ambiguous. The CDR3 has 16 residues. Germline V CDR1 and CDR2: SEHNR, FQNEAQ (reference sequence). The V end was cut by 0 bases, the J end by 3 bases, with 12 bases between. The full variable domain, completed using reference TRBV7-9 and TRBJ2-1, is DTGVSQNPRHKITKRGQNVTFRCDPISEHNRLYWYRQTLGQGPEFLTYFQNEAQLEKSRLLSDRFSAERPKGSFSTLEIQRTEQGDSAMYLCASSLALTPYYNEQFFGPGTRLTVL.

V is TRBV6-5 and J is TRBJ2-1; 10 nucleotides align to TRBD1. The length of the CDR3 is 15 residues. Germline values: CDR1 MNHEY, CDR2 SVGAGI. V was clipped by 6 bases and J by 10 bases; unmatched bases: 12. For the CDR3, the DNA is TGTGCCAGCAGAACCGGGACAGGGGTATTGGGGGAGCAGTTCTTC. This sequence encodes CASRTGTGVLGEQFF.

The CDR3 DNA follows: TGTGCCAGTAGCTCCCTCAGGGCCTCCTATGGCTACACCTTC. Its translation is CASSSLRASYGYTF. The rearrangement uses TRBV19 and TRBJ1-2; the D gene is possibly TRBD1 (5 bases). V gave up 6 bases and J gave up 4 bases, with 15 bases separating them. Germline lookup yields CDR1 LNHDA and CDR2 SQIVND (reference sequence). The CDR3 totals 14 residues.

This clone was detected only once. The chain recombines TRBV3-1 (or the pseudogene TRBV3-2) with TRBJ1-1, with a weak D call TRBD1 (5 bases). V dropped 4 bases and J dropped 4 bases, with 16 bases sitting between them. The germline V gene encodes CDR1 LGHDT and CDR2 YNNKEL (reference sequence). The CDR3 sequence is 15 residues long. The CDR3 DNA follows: TGTGCCAGCAGCCGAGACAGAAACAGGAGCACTGAAGCTTTCTTT. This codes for CASSRDRNRSTEAFF.

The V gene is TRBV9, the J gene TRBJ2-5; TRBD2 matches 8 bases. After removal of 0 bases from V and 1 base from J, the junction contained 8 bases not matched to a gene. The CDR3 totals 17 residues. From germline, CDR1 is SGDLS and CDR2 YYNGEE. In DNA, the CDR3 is TGTGCCAGCAGCGTAGGGAGGGCGGGGGGCGCCCAAGAGACCCAGTACTTC. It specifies CASSVGRAGGAQETQYF.

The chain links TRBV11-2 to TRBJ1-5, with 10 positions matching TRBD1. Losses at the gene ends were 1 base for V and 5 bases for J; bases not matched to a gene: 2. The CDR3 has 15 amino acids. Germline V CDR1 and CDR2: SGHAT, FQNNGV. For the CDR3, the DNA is TGTGCCAGCAGCTTAGGGGGACAGGGGCATCAGCCCCAGCATTTT. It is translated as CASSLGGQGHQPQHF.

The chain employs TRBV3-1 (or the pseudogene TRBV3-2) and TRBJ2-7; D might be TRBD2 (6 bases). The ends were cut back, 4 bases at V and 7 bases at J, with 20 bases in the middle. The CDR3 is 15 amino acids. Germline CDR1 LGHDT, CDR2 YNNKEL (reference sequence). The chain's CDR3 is CASSPTGVRTREQYF. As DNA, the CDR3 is TGTGCCAGCAGCCCAACGGGGGTACGCACTCGAGAGCAGTACTTC.

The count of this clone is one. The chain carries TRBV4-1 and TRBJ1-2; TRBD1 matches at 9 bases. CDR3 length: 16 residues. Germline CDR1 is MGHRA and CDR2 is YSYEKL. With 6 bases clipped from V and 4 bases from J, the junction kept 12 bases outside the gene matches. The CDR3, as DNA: TGCGCCAGCAGAATGGACAGGGGAGAGAGGACCTATGGCTACACCTTC. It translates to CASRMDRGERTYGYTF.

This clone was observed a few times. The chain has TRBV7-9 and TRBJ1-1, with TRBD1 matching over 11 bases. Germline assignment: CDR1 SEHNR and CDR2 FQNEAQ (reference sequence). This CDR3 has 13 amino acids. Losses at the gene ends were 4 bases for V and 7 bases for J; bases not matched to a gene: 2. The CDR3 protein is CASSWTGGGEAFF. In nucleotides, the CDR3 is TGTGCCAGCAGCTGGACAGGGGGCGGTGAAGCTTTCTTT.

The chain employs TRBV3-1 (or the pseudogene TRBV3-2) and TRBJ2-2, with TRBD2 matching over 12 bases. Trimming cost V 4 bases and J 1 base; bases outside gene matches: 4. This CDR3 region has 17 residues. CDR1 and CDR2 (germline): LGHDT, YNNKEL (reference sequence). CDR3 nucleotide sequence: TGTGCCAGCAGCCCGGGGACTAGCGGGCGGAACACCGGGGAGCTGTTTTTT. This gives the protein CASSPGTSGRNTGELFF.